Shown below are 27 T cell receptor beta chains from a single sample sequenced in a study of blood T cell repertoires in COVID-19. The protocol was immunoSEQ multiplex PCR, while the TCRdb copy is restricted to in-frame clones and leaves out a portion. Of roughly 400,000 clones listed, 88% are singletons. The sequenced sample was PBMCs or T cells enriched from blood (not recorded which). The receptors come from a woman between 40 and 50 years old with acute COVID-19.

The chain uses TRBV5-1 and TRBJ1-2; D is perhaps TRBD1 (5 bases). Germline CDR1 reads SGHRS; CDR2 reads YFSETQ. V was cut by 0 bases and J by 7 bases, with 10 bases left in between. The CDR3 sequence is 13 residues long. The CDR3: CASSLAGRSGYTF. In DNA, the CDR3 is TGCGCCAGCAGCTTGGCAGGGCGTTCTGGCTACACCTTC.

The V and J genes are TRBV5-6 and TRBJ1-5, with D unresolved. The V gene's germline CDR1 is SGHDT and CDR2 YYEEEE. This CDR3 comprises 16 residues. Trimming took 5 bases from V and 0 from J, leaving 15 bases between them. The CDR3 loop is CASRRSSGFSNQPQHF. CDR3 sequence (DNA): TGTGCCAGCAGGAGGTCATCGGGATTTAGCAATCAGCCCCAGCATTTT.

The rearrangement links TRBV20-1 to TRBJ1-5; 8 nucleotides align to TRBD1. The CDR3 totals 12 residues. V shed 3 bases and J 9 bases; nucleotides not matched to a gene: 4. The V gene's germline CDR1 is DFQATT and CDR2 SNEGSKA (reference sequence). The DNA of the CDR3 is TGCAGTGCTAGTAGGACAGGGCGGCCCCAGCATTTT. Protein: CSASRTGRPQHF.

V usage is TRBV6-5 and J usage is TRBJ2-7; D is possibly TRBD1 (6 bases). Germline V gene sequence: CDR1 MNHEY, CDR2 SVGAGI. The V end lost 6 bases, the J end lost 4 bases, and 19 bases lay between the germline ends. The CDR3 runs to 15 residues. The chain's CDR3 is CASRQQGPTGYEQYF. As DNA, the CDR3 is TGTGCCAGCAGGCAACAGGGTCCAACCGGGTACGAGCAGTACTTC.

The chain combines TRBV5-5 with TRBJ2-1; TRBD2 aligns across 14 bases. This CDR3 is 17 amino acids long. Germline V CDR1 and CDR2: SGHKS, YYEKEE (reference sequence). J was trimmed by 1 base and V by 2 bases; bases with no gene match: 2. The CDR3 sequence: CASSFRTSGGSYNEQFF. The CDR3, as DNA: TGTGCCAGCAGCTTCCGGACTAGCGGGGGGTCCTACAATGAGCAGTTCTTC.

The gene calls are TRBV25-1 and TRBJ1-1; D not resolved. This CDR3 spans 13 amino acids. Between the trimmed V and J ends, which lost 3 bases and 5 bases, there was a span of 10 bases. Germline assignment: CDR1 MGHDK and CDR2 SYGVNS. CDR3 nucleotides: TGTGCCAGCAGTGACCTGACGGGTACTGAAGCTTTCTTT. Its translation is CASSDLTGTEAFF.

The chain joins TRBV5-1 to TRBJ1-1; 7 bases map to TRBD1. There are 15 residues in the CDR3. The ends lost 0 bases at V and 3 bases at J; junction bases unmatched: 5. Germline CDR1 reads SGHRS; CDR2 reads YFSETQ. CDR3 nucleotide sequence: TGCGCCAGCAGCTTGGACGGGCAGGGGGACACTGAAGCTTTCTTT. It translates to CASSLDGQGDTEAFF.

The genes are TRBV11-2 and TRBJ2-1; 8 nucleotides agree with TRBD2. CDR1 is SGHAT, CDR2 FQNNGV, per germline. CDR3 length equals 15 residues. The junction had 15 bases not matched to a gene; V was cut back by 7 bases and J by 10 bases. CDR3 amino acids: CASTPRTGGPGEQFF. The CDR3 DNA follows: TGTGCCAGCACCCCAAGAACGGGGGGGCCAGGAGAGCAGTTCTTC. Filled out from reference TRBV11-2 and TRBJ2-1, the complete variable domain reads EAGVAQSPRYKIIEKRQSVAFWCNPISGHATLYWYQQILGQGPKLLIQFQNNGVVDDSQLPKDRFSAERLKGVDSTLKIQPAKLEDSAVYLCASTPRTGGPGEQFFGPGTRLTVL.

This CDR3 reads CASRGTGDGYTF. The DNA of the CDR3 is TGTGCCAGCAGGGGGACAGGGGATGGCTACACCTTC. This chain joins TRBV12-3 or TRBV12-4 and TRBJ1-2; 10 bases match TRBD1. V lost 6 bases and J lost 6; bases outside the gene matches: 1. CDR3 length: 12 residues.

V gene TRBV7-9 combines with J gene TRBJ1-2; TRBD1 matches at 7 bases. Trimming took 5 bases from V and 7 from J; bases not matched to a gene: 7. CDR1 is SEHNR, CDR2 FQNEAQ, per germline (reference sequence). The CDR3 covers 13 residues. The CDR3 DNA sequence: TGTGCCAGCAGCCGGGTTGACAGGGTTGGCTACACCTTC. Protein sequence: CASSRVDRVGYTF.

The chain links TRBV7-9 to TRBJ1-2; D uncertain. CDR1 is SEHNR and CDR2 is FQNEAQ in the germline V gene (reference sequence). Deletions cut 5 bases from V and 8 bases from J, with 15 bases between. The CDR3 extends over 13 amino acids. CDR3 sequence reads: CASSATGKGGYTF. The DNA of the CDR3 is TGTGCCAGCAGCGCCACCGGGAAGGGCGGCTACACCTTC. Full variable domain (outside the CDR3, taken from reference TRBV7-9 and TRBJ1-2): DTGVSQNPRHKITKRGQNVTFRCDPISEHNRLYWYRQTLGQGPEFLTYFQNEAQLEKSRLLSDRFSAERPKGSFSTLEIQRTEQGDSAMYLCASSATGKGGYTFGSGTRLTVV.

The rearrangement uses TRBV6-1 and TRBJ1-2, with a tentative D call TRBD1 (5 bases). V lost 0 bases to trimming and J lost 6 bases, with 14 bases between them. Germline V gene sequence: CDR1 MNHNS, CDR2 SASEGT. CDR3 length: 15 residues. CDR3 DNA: TGTGCCAGCAGTGAAGCCTTTGGGGGGATTGATGGCTACACCTTC. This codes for CASSEAFGGIDGYTF.

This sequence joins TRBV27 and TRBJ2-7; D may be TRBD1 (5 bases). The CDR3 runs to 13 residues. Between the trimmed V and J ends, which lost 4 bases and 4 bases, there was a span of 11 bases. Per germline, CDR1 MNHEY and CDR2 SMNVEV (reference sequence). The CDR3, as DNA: TGTGCCAGCAGTTCCCACGACAGTTACGAGCAGTACTTC. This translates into CASSSHDSYEQYF.

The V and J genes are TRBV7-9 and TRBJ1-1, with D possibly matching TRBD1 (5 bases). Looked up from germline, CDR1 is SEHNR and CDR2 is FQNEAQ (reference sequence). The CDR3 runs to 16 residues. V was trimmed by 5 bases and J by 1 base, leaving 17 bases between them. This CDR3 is CASSILWGGGNTEAFF. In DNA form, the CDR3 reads TGTGCCAGCAGCATCCTATGGGGGGGAGGGAACACTGAAGCTTTCTTT.

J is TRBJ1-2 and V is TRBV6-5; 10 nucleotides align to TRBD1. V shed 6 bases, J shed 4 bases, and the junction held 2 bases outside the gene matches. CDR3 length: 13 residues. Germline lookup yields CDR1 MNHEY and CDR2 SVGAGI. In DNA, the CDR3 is TGTGCCAGCAGGACAGGGGGCAGCTATGGCTACACCTTC. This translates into CASRTGGSYGYTF.

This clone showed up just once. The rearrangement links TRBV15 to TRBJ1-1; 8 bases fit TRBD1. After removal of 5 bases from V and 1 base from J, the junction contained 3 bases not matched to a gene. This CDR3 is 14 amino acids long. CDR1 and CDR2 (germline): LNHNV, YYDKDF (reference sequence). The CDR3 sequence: CATSRQGSNTEAFF. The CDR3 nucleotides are TGTGCCACCAGCCGACAGGGGTCGAACACTGAAGCTTTCTTT.

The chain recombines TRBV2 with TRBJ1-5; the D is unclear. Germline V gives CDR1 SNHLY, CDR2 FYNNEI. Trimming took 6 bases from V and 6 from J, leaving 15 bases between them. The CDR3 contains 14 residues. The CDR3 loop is CASRKTGTSQPQHF. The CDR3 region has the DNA TGTGCCAGCAGAAAAACGGGTACTAGTCAGCCCCAGCATTTT.

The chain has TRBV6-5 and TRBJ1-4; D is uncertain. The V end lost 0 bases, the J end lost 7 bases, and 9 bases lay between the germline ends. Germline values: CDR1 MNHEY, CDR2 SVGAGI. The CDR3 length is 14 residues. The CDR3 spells CASSYSSGFEKLFF. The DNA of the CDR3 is TGTGCCAGCAGTTACTCTTCGGGATTTGAAAAACTGTTTTTT.

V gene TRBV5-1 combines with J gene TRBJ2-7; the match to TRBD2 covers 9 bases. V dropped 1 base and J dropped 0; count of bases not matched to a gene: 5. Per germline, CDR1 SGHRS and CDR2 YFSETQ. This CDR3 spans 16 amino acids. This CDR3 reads CASSLSAGGFSYEQYF. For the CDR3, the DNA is TGCGCCAGCAGCTTGTCAGCGGGGGGTTTCTCCTACGAGCAGTACTTC.

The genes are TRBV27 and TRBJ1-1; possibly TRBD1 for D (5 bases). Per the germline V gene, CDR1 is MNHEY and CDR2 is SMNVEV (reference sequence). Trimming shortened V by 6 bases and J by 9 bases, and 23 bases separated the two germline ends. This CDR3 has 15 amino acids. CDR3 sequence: CASSPSGGTSSQAFF. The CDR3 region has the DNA TGTGCCAGCAGCCCCTCAGGCGGGACCTCCTCCCAAGCTTTCTTT.

CDR3 region: CASSSTGTGGSSGNTIYF. CDR3 nucleotide sequence: TGCGCCAGCAGCTCCACCGGGACAGGGGGAAGCTCTGGAAACACCATATATTTT. V usage is TRBV5-1 and J usage is TRBJ1-3; 11 bases match TRBD1. The junction had 8 bases not matched to a gene; V was cut back by 3 bases and J by 0 bases. The CDR3 loop spans 18 amino acids. The germline V gene has CDR1 SGHRS and CDR2 YFSETQ.

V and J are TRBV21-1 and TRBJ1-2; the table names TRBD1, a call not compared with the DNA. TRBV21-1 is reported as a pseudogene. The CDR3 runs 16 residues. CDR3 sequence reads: CASSKVRDRGPYGYTF. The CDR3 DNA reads TGTGCCAGCAGCAAGGTGCGGGACAGGGGGCCCTATGGCTACACCTTC.

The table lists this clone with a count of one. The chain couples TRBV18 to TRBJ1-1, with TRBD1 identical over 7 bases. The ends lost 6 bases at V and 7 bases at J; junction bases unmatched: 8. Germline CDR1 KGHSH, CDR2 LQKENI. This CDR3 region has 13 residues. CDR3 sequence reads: CASSRDSPYEAFF. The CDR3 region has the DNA TGTGCCAGCTCCCGGGACAGCCCCTATGAAGCTTTCTTT.

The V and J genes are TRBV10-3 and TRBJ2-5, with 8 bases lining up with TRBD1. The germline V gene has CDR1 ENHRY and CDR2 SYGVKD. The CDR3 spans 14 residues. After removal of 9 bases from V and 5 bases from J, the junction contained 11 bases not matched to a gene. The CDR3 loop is CAMGGGQGPETQYF. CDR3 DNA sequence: TGTGCCATGGGGGGAGGACAGGGCCCCGAGACCCAGTACTTC.

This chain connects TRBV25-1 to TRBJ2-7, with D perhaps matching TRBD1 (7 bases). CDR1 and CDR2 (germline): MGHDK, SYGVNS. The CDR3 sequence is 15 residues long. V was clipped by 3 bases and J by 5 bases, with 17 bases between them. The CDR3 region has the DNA TGTGCCAGCAGTGACTTAGGCGCCAGGGGGGACGAGCAGTACTTC. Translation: CASSDLGARGDEQYF.

The DNA of the CDR3 is TGCGCCAGCAGTGAGCGGGGGCCCTCCTACGAGCAGTACTTC. Translating it yields CASSERGPSYEQYF. The chain uses TRBV5-1 and TRBJ2-7, with 8 bases identical to TRBD2. The V segment lost 5 bases and the J segment 0 bases; nucleotides outside the gene matches: 4. CDR3 length: 14 amino acids. Germline V lookup: CDR1 SGHRS, CDR2 YFSETQ.

The CDR3 sequence: CASSAHGSSYEQYF. Written as DNA, the CDR3 is TGTGCCAGCTCAGCCCACGGGAGCTCCTACGAGCAGTACTTC. The chain is built from TRBV18 and TRBJ2-7, with D maybe TRBD2 (6 bases). With 5 bases removed from V and 0 bases from J, the gap between germline ends came to 11 bases. The CDR3 is 14 amino acids. Germline V gene data show CDR1 as KGHSH and CDR2 as LQKENI.